Shown below are 29 T cell receptor beta chains from a single sample sequenced in a study of T-cell reconstitution after alpha-beta-depleted transplantation in children. Researchers prepared the TCRbeta library using unique molecular identifiers, the study reports. TCRdb re-called the PCR reads through MiXCR, storing one row per CDR3 protein. The data contain more than 200,000 distinct CDR3 sequences, 9.7% of them singletons. The sequencing used PBMCs from the stem cell graft donor, collected from the stem cell graft. These receptors were obtained from a human donor who donated a stem cell graft to a child with SCID.

This clonotype was counted ten times or more. The chain joins TRBV7-9 to TRBJ1-1, with no clear D. V was pared by 0 bases and J by 5 bases, with 10 bases between. The CDR3 runs 14 residues. Germline V gene data show CDR1 as SEHNR and CDR2 as FQNEAQ (reference sequence). CDR3 nucleotides: TGTGCCAGCAGCTTAGCGCAGTCGGGAACTGAAGCTTTCTTT. Translating gives CASSLAQSGTEAFF.

This clonotype was observed at least ten times. J is TRBJ2-7 and V is TRBV28, with 10 bases that match TRBD1. The CDR3 runs to 15 residues. CDR1 is MDHEN, CDR2 SYDVKM, per germline. V was clipped by 1 base and J by 9 bases; unmatched bases: 9. In DNA form, the CDR3 reads TGTGCCAGCAGTTTATTCCCGGGACAGGGGAAAGGGCAGTACTTC. The encoded protein is CASSLFPGQGKGQYF.

This clonotype was seen many times. The rearrangement uses TRBV7-2 and TRBJ1-2; 11 bases are a match to TRBD1. The ends lost 3 bases at V and 2 bases at J; junction bases unmatched: 5. Germline V gives CDR1 SGHTA, CDR2 FQGNSA. This CDR3 is 16 amino acids long. The CDR3 DNA is TGTGCCAGCAGCTTTGGACAGGGGGCCCTAAACTATGGCTACACCTTC. This translates into CASSFGQGALNYGYTF. Full variable domain (outside the CDR3, taken from reference TRBV7-2 and TRBJ1-2): GAGVSQSPSNKVTEKGKDVELRCDPISGHTALYWYRQSLGQGLEFLIYFQGNSAPDKSGLPSDRFSAERTGGSVSTLTIQRTQQEDSAVYLCASSFGQGALNYGYTFGSGTRLTVV.

This clonotype showed up many times. The chain joins TRBV2 to TRBJ2-7; D uncertain. The CDR3 is 13 residues long. Germline V lookup: CDR1 SNHLY, CDR2 FYNNEI. Trimming took off 6 bases at V and 1 base at J, with 10 bases between the two ends. The CDR3 loop reads CASSDVRSYEQYF. CDR3 DNA: TGTGCCAGCAGCGACGTTCGGTCCTACGAGCAGTACTTC.

This clonotype was found many times. V gene TRBV6-5 combines with J gene TRBJ2-7, with 10 nucleotides matching TRBD1. J lost 5 bases, V lost 0 bases, and 7 bases had no gene match. Germline values: CDR1 MNHEY, CDR2 SVGAGI. The CDR3 contains 16 residues. This CDR3 is CASSYSRTGGIDEQYF. Written as DNA, the CDR3 is TGTGCCAGCAGTTACTCTAGGACAGGGGGGATCGACGAGCAGTACTTC.

In this sample, this clonotype turned up many times. The rearrangement joins TRBV20-1 to TRBJ2-3; D is uncertain. The CDR3 consists of 11 residues. V lost 1 base to trimming and J lost 10 bases, with 9 bases between them. Germline loops: CDR1 DFQATT, CDR2 SNEGSKA (reference sequence). Written as DNA, the CDR3 is TGCAGTGCTAGAGTTGTCTTATCGCAGTATTTT. It yields the protein CSARVVLSQYF.

The V call is TRBV20-1, the J call TRBJ2-1; either TRBD1 or TRBD2 may supply D (6 bases each). Germline V gene sequence: CDR1 DFQATT, CDR2 SNEGSKA (reference sequence). This CDR3 has 15 amino acids. V lost 3 bases and J lost 3, with 15 bases in between. The CDR3 bases are TGCAGTGCTAGTTTGGGGGGCCTACTCTACAATGAGCAGTTCTTC. Its protein product is CSASLGGLLYNEQFF.

In this sample, this clonotype turned up once. One end of the junction is discordant with germline, which a read error may explain. The chain uses TRBV20-1 and TRBJ2-7; D is undetermined. The CDR3 length is 13 residues. Germline V gene data show CDR1 as DFQATT and CDR2 as SNEGSKA (reference sequence). The CDR3 here is CSAGPGPGSEQSF. CDR3 DNA sequence: TGCAGTGCCGGCCCGGGTCCGGGCTCCGAGCAGTCCTTC.

In this sample, this clonotype turned up many times. The genes are TRBV20-1 and TRBJ2-6, with D perhaps matching TRBD1 or TRBD2 (5 bases each). Germline V CDR1 and CDR2: DFQATT, SNEGSKA (reference sequence). This CDR3 contains 13 residues. The DNA of the CDR3 is TGCAGCGGCAGGGACGCTGGGGCCAACGTCCTGACTTTC. Translating gives CSGRDAGANVLTF.

Remarks on this clonotype: This clone may be a read error of a much larger clone one base away. The rearrangement links TRBV27 to TRBJ2-1; D might be TRBD2 (6 bases). Per germline, CDR1 MNHEY and CDR2 SMNVEV (reference sequence). The CDR3 covers 16 residues. The CDR3 DNA sequence: TGTGCCAGCAGTTTAGAAGGGTCAGGGACTTACAATGAGCCGTTCTTC. It encodes CASSLEGSGTYNEPFF.

The DNA of the CDR3 is TGTGCCAGCAAACGACAGCCGGGACTAGCTGGCCTAAATGAGCAGTTCTTC. Residues: CASKRQPGLAGLNEQFF. The genes are TRBV12-3 or TRBV12-4 and TRBJ2-1, with TRBD2 matching 9 bases. The CDR3 has 17 residues. The trim removed 7 bases at V and 7 bases at J, leaving 17 bases unmatched.

The table lists this clonotype with many counts. The chain joins TRBV6-1 to TRBJ2-1, with 8 bases matching TRBD2. J gave up 3 bases and V 1 base, and 2 bases lay outside the gene matches. Germline values: CDR1 MNHNS, CDR2 SASEGT. The CDR3 is made up of 15 amino acids. The CDR3: CASSEDGGDYNEQFF. The DNA of the CDR3 is TGTGCCAGCAGTGAAGACGGGGGGGACTACAATGAGCAGTTCTTC.

The table lists this clonotype with many counts. The chain combines TRBV5-1 with TRBJ1-1, with D possibly matching TRBD1 (6 bases). V shed 0 bases and J shed 4 bases, with 10 bases lying between them. The germline V gene encodes CDR1 SGHRS and CDR2 YFSETQ. The CDR3 extends over 14 amino acids. Here the CDR3 reads CASSLAGGPTEAFF. In DNA, the CDR3 is TGCGCCAGCAGCTTGGCCGGGGGGCCCACTGAAGCTTTCTTT.

This clonotype was counted at least ten times. This chain links TRBV20-1 with TRBJ2-3; D uncertain. The V gene's germline CDR1 is DFQATT and CDR2 SNEGSKA (reference sequence). This CDR3 is built from 14 residues. Deletions cut 3 bases from V and 4 bases from J, with 14 bases between. The CDR3 here is CSARWSSGADTQYF. Written as DNA, the CDR3 is TGCAGTGCTAGGTGGTCCTCCGGTGCAGATACGCAGTATTTT.

The chain combines TRBV11-2 with TRBJ1-6, with 8 bases fitting TRBD1. With 0 bases clipped from V and 4 bases from J, the junction kept 2 bases outside the gene matches. The CDR3 covers 16 residues. Per germline, CDR1 SGHAT and CDR2 FQNNGV. CDR3 bases: TGTGCCAGCAGCTTAGAGAGACAGGGGTATAATTCACCCCTCCACTTT. It is translated as CASSLERQGYNSPLHF. Full variable domain (remainder filled in from reference TRBV11-2 and TRBJ1-6): EAGVAQSPRYKIIEKRQSVAFWCNPISGHATLYWYQQILGQGPKLLIQFQNNGVVDDSQLPKDRFSAERLKGVDSTLKIQPAKLEDSAVYLCASSLERQGYNSPLHFGNGTRLTVT.

The table lists this clonotype with many counts. V and J are TRBV6-5 and TRBJ1-3; no clear D gene. Germline V gene lookup returns CDR1 MNHEY and CDR2 SVGAGI. The length of the CDR3 is 15 residues. The V gene lost 6 bases and the J gene lost 2 bases, with 14 bases spanning the gap. The DNA of the CDR3 is TGTGCCAGCAGCATACAAGGGAACCCTGGAAACACCATATATTTT. This sequence encodes CASSIQGNPGNTIYF.

This clonotype was observed at least ten times. DNA for the CDR3: TGTGCCAGCAGCCGTTTTCAGGGGGTAGGGTCAGCTTTCTTT. Amino acid sequence: CASSRFQGVGSAFF. The rearrangement uses TRBV7-2 and TRBJ1-1, with TRBD1 matching over 7 bases. V shed 5 bases, J shed 10 bases, and the junction held 13 bases outside the gene matches. The CDR3 consists of 14 residues. The germline gives CDR1 SGHTA, CDR2 FQGNSA.

This clonotype has at least ten counts. V gene TRBV4-1 combines with J gene TRBJ2-1; 9 bases map to TRBD2. Trimming at V came to 1 base and at J to 7 bases, leaving 5 bases not matched to a gene. The germline gives CDR1 MGHRA, CDR2 YSYEKL. This CDR3 contains 15 residues. DNA for the CDR3: TGCGCCAGCAGCCAAGGTTCTAGCGGGGTGAATGAGCAGTTCTTC. This gives the protein CASSQGSSGVNEQFF.

With regard to this clonotype: Compared with germline, one end of the junction differs, possibly owing to a read error. J is TRBJ2-5 and V is TRBV7-8, with unresolved D. Germline V gives CDR1 SGHVS, CDR2 FQNEAQ. The CDR3 runs 12 residues. CDR3 in amino acids: CASSLGEAAQDF. CDR3 nucleotides: TGTGCCAGCAGCTTAGGCGAGGCCGCCCAGGACTTC. Based on the CDR3 plus reference TRBV7-8 and TRBJ2-5, the full variable domain is GAGVSQSPRYKVAKRGQDVALRCDPISGHVSLFWYQQALGQGPEFLTYFQNEAQLDKSGLPSDRFFAERPEGSVSTLKIQRTQQEDSAVYLCASSLGEAAQDFGPGTRLLVL.

This clonotype appeared many times. The chain joins TRBV4-3 to TRBJ2-3, with no clear D. CDR3 length: 16 amino acids. Germline CDR1 LGHNA, CDR2 YSLEER. The germline V and J ends were trimmed by 4 bases and 2 bases, with 16 bases remaining between them. As DNA, the CDR3 is TGCGCCAGCAGCCGGTCGAGCATCGCCCCCACAGATACGCAGTATTTT. This gives the protein CASSRSSIAPTDTQYF.

This clonotype came up many times. This chain connects TRBV10-3 to TRBJ1-1; no clear D. The CDR3 contains 15 residues. The V gene's germline CDR1 is ENHRY and CDR2 SYGVKD. V was clipped by 6 bases and J by 0 bases, with 14 bases between them. This CDR3 reads CAISKEPTVNTEAFF. CDR3 nucleotides: TGTGCCATCAGCAAGGAGCCCACAGTGAACACTGAAGCTTTCTTT.

Points on this clonotype: A much larger clone is a single base away; this may be a read error. DNA of the CDR3: TGCGCCAGCAGCGGGGCTATAGGGAGGGTGGGCACTGAAGCTTTCTTT. It translates to CASSGAIGRVGTEAFF. The rearrangement uses TRBV5-1 and TRBJ1-1; D is perhaps TRBD1 (5 bases). This CDR3 has 16 residues. Between the trimmed V and J ends, which lost 4 bases and 4 bases, there was a span of 20 bases. The germline V gene encodes CDR1 SGHRS and CDR2 YFSETQ.

This clonotype was recorded many times. The V call is TRBV2, the J call TRBJ1-1; D remains ambiguous. Germline assignment: CDR1 SNHLY and CDR2 FYNNEI. The CDR3 sequence is 8 residues long. Trimming removed 10 bases at V and 11 bases at J, with 8 bases between. CDR3 sequence (DNA): TGTGCCACCACCGCTGCTTTCTTT. This translates into CATTAAFF.

This clonotype was seen at least ten times. The CDR3 bases are TGTGCCAGCAGTGAATCCCCGAGGGGGGAGCTGTTTTTT. Encoded protein: CASSESPRGELFF. V gene TRBV2 combines with J gene TRBJ2-2; D gene ambiguous. The V gene lost 2 bases and the J gene lost 8 bases, with 9 bases spanning the gap. Germline-derived CDR1 and CDR2 are SNHLY and FYNNEI. The CDR3 is made up of 13 amino acids.

This clonotype was counted at least ten times. The V call is TRBV5-1, the J call TRBJ1-1; D is unresolved. This CDR3 spans 15 amino acids. V lost 0 bases, J lost 1 base, and 10 bases lay in between. The germline gives CDR1 SGHRS, CDR2 YFSETQ. CDR3 residues: CASSLEVRQNTEAFF. CDR3 DNA sequence: TGCGCCAGCAGCTTGGAAGTTAGGCAGAACACTGAAGCTTTCTTT.

This clonotype has more than one count but fewer than ten. The chain joins TRBV5-1 to TRBJ1-2; the match to TRBD1 covers 9 bases. The CDR3 consists of 19 residues. Germline CDR1 and CDR2: SGHRS and YFSETQ. The V gene end was trimmed by 4 bases and the J gene end by 8 bases; junction bases not matched to a gene: 24. This CDR3 is CASSTNRDRASPGVRGYTF. The CDR3 DNA reads TGCGCCAGCAGCACAAACCGGGACAGGGCATCCCCGGGGGTTCGGGGCTACACCTTC.

At least ten counts were recorded for this clonotype. The chain uses TRBV5-1 and TRBJ2-3; 7 bases fit TRBD1. Germline-derived CDR1 and CDR2 are SGHRS and YFSETQ. The CDR3 sequence is 18 residues long. The J segment lost 0 bases and the V segment lost 1 base, leaving 11 bases of the junction unmatched. The CDR3, as DNA: TGCGCCAGCAGCTTGTCATTGGGGGACAGCCTAAGCACAGATACGCAGTATTTT. Protein: CASSLSLGDSLSTDTQYF.

The sample holds many counts of this clonotype. This chain joins TRBV5-1 and TRBJ2-3; D might be TRBD1 (5 bases). The V end lost 2 bases, the J end lost 4 bases, and 14 bases lay between the germline ends. The CDR3 extends over 15 amino acids. In germline, CDR1 is SGHRS, CDR2 YFSETQ. The CDR3 DNA is TGCGCCAGCAGCTTTCTGGCAGGGTCCCCAGATACGCAGTATTTT. This codes for CASSFLAGSPDTQYF.

This clonotype came up many times. The V call is TRBV7-6, the J call TRBJ2-3, with TRBD1 as a possible D gene (6 bases). The V end was cut by 5 bases, the J end by 0 bases, with 12 bases between. This CDR3 is 15 amino acids long. CDR1 and CDR2 from the germline V gene are SGHVS and FNYEAQ. The CDR3 spells CASSLHQGSTDTQYF. CDR3 sequence (DNA): TGTGCCAGCAGCCTCCACCAGGGGAGCACAGATACGCAGTATTTT. The entire variable domain, with the rest obtained from reference TRBV7-6 and TRBJ2-3, is as follows: GAGVSQSPRYKVTKRGQDVALRCDPISGHVSLYWYRQALGQGPEFLTYFNYEAQQDKSGLPNDRFSAERPEGSISTLTIQRTEQRDSAMYRCASSLHQGSTDTQYFGPGTRLTVL.